These T cell receptor beta chains were read from a single sample in a study of T-cell reconstitution after alpha-beta-depleted transplantation in children. Each CDR3 protein gets one entry after TCRdb re-called the PCR reads with MiXCR. The sample yields 60,000 to 85,000 distinct CDR3 sequences, around 18% seen once. The source material was PBMCs, mostly from graft donor cells, sampled 360 days after TCRalphabeta/CD19-depleted stem cell transplant. The receptors shown here come from a male patient aged 2 to 10 who had a stem cell transplant for acute lymphoblastic leukemia, so the T cells may come from the graft donor. The CDR3 runs from the conserved cysteine through the conserved F or W. D genes are given only for firm matches. Clone size is not always given. Where it is, it says once, few, many or a class for expanded clones.

d_gene: TRBD2; j_gene: TRBJ2-7; abundance: .; v_gene: TRBV7-8; CDR3aa: CASSLHGTTLFKQYF; CDR3nt: TGTGCCAGCAGCTTACACGGGACTACCCTTTTCAAGCAGTACTTC
d_gene: .; j_gene: TRBJ2-5; abundance: few; v_gene: TRBV18; CDR3aa: CASSPPVTTQETQYF; CDR3nt: TGTGCCAGCTCACCACCGGTGACTACTCAAGAGACCCAGTACTTC
d_gene: TRBD2; j_gene: TRBJ2-5; abundance: .; v_gene: TRBV12-3/TRBV12-4; CDR3aa: CASRRTSGYQETQYF; CDR3nt: TGTGCCAGCAGGAGGACTAGCGGGTACCAAGAGACCCAGTACTTC
d_gene: .; j_gene: TRBJ2-7; abundance: .; v_gene: TRBV7-8; CDR3aa: CASSAQGQRILYEQYF; CDR3nt: TGTGCCAGCAGCGCCCAAGGGCAGAGAATACTCTACGAGCAGTACTTC
d_gene: .; j_gene: TRBJ2-3; abundance: .; v_gene: TRBV12-3/TRBV12-4; CDR3aa: CASSYLRTGTSTDTQYF; CDR3nt: TGTGCCAGCAGCTACCTCCGAACAGGAACTAGCACAGATACGCAGTATTTT
d_gene: .; j_gene: TRBJ2-5; abundance: .; v_gene: TRBV20-1; CDR3aa: CSASRGRGETQYF; CDR3nt: TGCAGTGCTAGTCGAGGGAGGGGGGAGACCCAGTACTTC
d_gene: .; j_gene: TRBJ2-7; abundance: .; v_gene: TRBV7-9; CDR3aa: CASSLAAGGGEQYF; CDR3nt: TGTGCCAGCAGCCTGGCGGCAGGGGGAGGGGAGCAGTACTTC
d_gene: .; j_gene: TRBJ1-2; abundance: .; v_gene: TRBV6-1; CDR3aa: CASSEVWTPNYGYTF; CDR3nt: TGTGCCAGCAGTGAAGTCTGGACACCGAACTATGGCTACACCTTC
d_gene: TRBD2; j_gene: TRBJ2-3; abundance: .; v_gene: TRBV20-1; CDR3aa: CSAHPGAGATDTQYF; CDR3nt: TGCAGTGCGCACCCGGGAGCGGGAGCCACAGATACGCAGTATTTT
d_gene: TRBD1; j_gene: TRBJ2-4; abundance: many; v_gene: TRBV29-1; CDR3aa: CITRGPGNIQYF; CDR3nt: TGCATCACCAGGGGGCCGGGAAACATTCAGTACTTC
d_gene: .; j_gene: TRBJ1-1; abundance: few; v_gene: TRBV7-9; CDR3aa: CASSLDSGSVFF; CDR3nt: TGTGCCAGCAGCTTAGATTCAGGGTCCGTTTTCTTT
d_gene: TRBD2; j_gene: TRBJ2-5; abundance: .; v_gene: TRBV7-9; CDR3aa: CASSKGRGLSETQYF; CDR3nt: TGTGCCAGCAGCAAAGGAAGGGGACTATCAGAGACCCAGTACTTC
d_gene: TRBD1; j_gene: TRBJ2-7; abundance: .; v_gene: TRBV24-1; CDR3aa: CATSDQGQVVTRLAYEQYF; CDR3nt: TGTGCCACCAGTGACCAGGGACAGGTCGTCACCCGACTTGCCTACGAGCAGTACTTC
d_gene: .; j_gene: TRBJ2-2; abundance: .; v_gene: TRBV6-5; CDR3aa: CASSYTGDTGELFF; CDR3nt: TGTGCCAGCAGTTATACGGGAGACACCGGGGAGCTGTTTTTT
d_gene: TRBD1; j_gene: TRBJ2-2; abundance: .; v_gene: TRBV5-1; CDR3aa: CASSPGTGVLVINTGELFF; CDR3nt: TGCGCCAGCAGCCCCGGGACAGGGGTCCTTGTTATCAACACCGGGGAGCTGTTTTTT
d_gene: .; j_gene: TRBJ1-2; abundance: .; v_gene: TRBV29-1; CDR3aa: CSVVTGYPYGYTF; CDR3nt: TGCAGCGTTGTAACCGGGTACCCCTATGGCTACACCTTC
d_gene: TRBD2; j_gene: TRBJ2-1; abundance: .; v_gene: TRBV6-1; CDR3aa: CASSPTSGMANDEQFF; CDR3nt: TGTGCCAGCAGCCCGACTAGCGGGATGGCCAACGATGAGCAGTTCTTC
d_gene: .; j_gene: TRBJ2-1; abundance: few; v_gene: TRBV6-4; CDR3aa: CASSEYASSWSNEQFF; CDR3nt: TGTGCCAGCAGTGAGTATGCTAGCTCCTGGAGCAATGAGCAGTTCTTC
d_gene: .; j_gene: TRBJ2-4; abundance: .; v_gene: TRBV15; CDR3aa: CATLASAKNIQYF; CDR3nt: TGTGCCACCCTAGCGTCAGCCAAAAACATTCAGTACTTC
d_gene: .; j_gene: TRBJ2-5; abundance: .; v_gene: TRBV7-7; CDR3aa: CASSLNPEETQYF; CDR3nt: TGTGCTAGCAGCTTAAATCCAGAAGAGACCCAGTACTTC
d_gene: TRBD2; j_gene: TRBJ2-1; abundance: .; v_gene: TRBV6-1; CDR3aa: CASSEGTSGFYNEQFF; CDR3nt: TGTGCCAGCAGTGAAGGGACTAGCGGGTTCTACAATGAGCAGTTCTTC
d_gene: .; j_gene: TRBJ2-3; abundance: .; v_gene: TRBV5-1; CDR3aa: CASSLQQRTQYF; CDR3nt: TGCGCCAGCAGCTTACAGCAGCGTACGCAGTATTTT
d_gene: .; j_gene: TRBJ1-1; abundance: .; v_gene: TRBV10-3; CDR3aa: CAISEDRNTEAFF; CDR3nt: TGTGCCATCAGTGAGGACAGGAACACTGAAGCTTTCTTT
d_gene: TRBD2; j_gene: TRBJ2-1; abundance: .; v_gene: TRBV12-3/TRBV12-4; CDR3aa: CASSLVLAGVNEQFF; CDR3nt: TGTGCCAGCAGTTTAGTACTAGCGGGAGTTAATGAGCAGTTCTTC
d_gene: .; j_gene: TRBJ1-1; abundance: few; v_gene: TRBV11-2; CDR3aa: CASSLSWGRDTEAFF; CDR3nt: TGTGCCAGCAGCTTAAGTTGGGGGAGGGACACTGAAGCTTTCTTT
d_gene: TRBD2; j_gene: TRBJ2-1; abundance: .; v_gene: TRBV4-1; CDR3aa: CASSPGLATRSYNEQFF; CDR3nt: TGCGCCAGCAGCCCGGGACTAGCGACCCGCTCCTACAATGAGCAGTTCTTC
d_gene: TRBD2; j_gene: TRBJ2-7; abundance: .; v_gene: TRBV4-2; CDR3aa: CASSQALTSGRVTYEQYF; CDR3nt: TGTGCCAGCAGCCAAGCCCTTACTAGCGGGAGGGTTACCTACGAGCAGTACTTC
d_gene: .; j_gene: TRBJ1-2; abundance: many; v_gene: TRBV12-3/TRBV12-4; CDR3aa: CASSLGIGYTF; CDR3nt: TGTGCCAGCAGTTTGGGTATTGGCTACACCTTC
d_gene: .; j_gene: TRBJ2-3; abundance: many; v_gene: TRBV7-9; CDR3aa: CASSLGGIDTQYF; CDR3nt: TGTGCCAGCAGCTTAGGAGGGATCGATACGCAGTATTTT
d_gene: TRBD1; j_gene: TRBJ2-5; abundance: .; v_gene: TRBV2; CDR3aa: CASSESGTARETQYF; CDR3nt: TGTGCCAGCAGTGAATCGGGGACAGCAAGAGAGACCCAGTACTTC
d_gene: TRBD1; j_gene: TRBJ2-2; abundance: few; v_gene: TRBV6-1; CDR3aa: CASTTGADTGELFF; CDR3nt: TGTGCCAGCACTACAGGGGCGGACACCGGGGAGCTGTTTTTT
d_gene: TRBD2; j_gene: TRBJ2-7; abundance: few; v_gene: TRBV29-1; CDR3aa: CSALAGWPPRQYF; CDR3nt: TGCAGCGCCTTAGCGGGCTGGCCTCCTCGGCAGTACTTC
d_gene: .; j_gene: TRBJ2-1; abundance: .; v_gene: TRBV5-1; CDR3aa: CASSSLTPNEQFF; CDR3nt: TGCGCCAGCAGCTCCTTGACTCCCAATGAGCAGTTCTTC
d_gene: .; j_gene: TRBJ2-1; abundance: .; v_gene: TRBV25-1; CDR3aa: CASQQESYNEQFF; CDR3nt: TGTGCCAGCCAACAGGAGTCCTACAATGAGCAGTTCTTC
d_gene: .; j_gene: TRBJ2-7; abundance: .; v_gene: TRBV29-1; CDR3aa: CSVEGPHHRVPSYEQYF; CDR3nt: TGCAGCGTTGAAGGCCCCCACCACAGGGTCCCTAGCTACGAGCAGTACTTC
d_gene: .; j_gene: TRBJ2-2; abundance: few; v_gene: TRBV20-1; CDR3aa: CSARRGFRSGELFF; CDR3nt: TGCAGTGCTAGAAGGGGGTTTAGGTCCGGGGAGCTGTTTTTT
d_gene: .; j_gene: TRBJ2-7; abundance: .; v_gene: TRBV5-1; CDR3aa: CASSLGPVGHNEQYF; CDR3nt: TGCGCCAGCAGCTTGGGGCCGGTGGGGCACAACGAGCAGTACTTC
d_gene: TRBD2; j_gene: TRBJ2-7; abundance: .; v_gene: TRBV10-3; CDR3aa: CAISVAGTYEQYF; CDR3nt: TGTGCCATCAGTGTAGCGGGAACCTACGAGCAGTACTTC
d_gene: TRBD1; j_gene: TRBJ1-1; abundance: many; v_gene: TRBV19; CDR3aa: CASSAGQLNTEAFF; CDR3nt: TGTGCCAGTAGTGCGGGACAGCTAAACACTGAAGCTTTCTTT
d_gene: .; j_gene: TRBJ2-1; abundance: few; v_gene: TRBV29-1; CDR3aa: CSVAGTREQFF; CDR3nt: TGCAGCGTTGCCGGAACTAGGGAGCAGTTCTTC
d_gene: .; j_gene: TRBJ2-2; abundance: .; v_gene: TRBV12-3/TRBV12-4; CDR3aa: CASSFYRVTPGELFF; CDR3nt: TGTGCCAGCAGTTTCTACAGGGTGACCCCCGGGGAGCTGTTTTTT
d_gene: .; j_gene: TRBJ2-7; abundance: .; v_gene: TRBV7-9; CDR3aa: CASSQGLLPYEQYF; CDR3nt: TGTGCCAGCAGCCAGGGACTCCTTCCCTACGAGCAGTACTTC
d_gene: TRBD2; j_gene: TRBJ2-5; abundance: .; v_gene: TRBV20-1; CDR3aa: CSASRRTSVETQYF; CDR3nt: TGCAGTGCTAGTAGAAGGACTAGCGTTGAGACCCAGTACTTC
d_gene: TRBD1; j_gene: TRBJ2-1; abundance: many; v_gene: TRBV5-1; CDR3aa: CASSFFTGGSSYNEQFF; CDR3nt: TGCGCCAGCAGCTTTTTCACAGGGGGGAGCTCCTACAATGAGCAGTTCTTC
d_gene: .; j_gene: TRBJ2-3; abundance: few; v_gene: TRBV19; CDR3aa: CASGRRLALTDTQYF; CDR3nt: TGTGCCAGTGGCCGGAGGCTAGCACTCACAGATACGCAGTATTTT
d_gene: .; j_gene: TRBJ1-3; abundance: once; v_gene: TRBV6-5; CDR3aa: CASSYRGSGNTIYF; CDR3nt: TGTGCCAGCAGTTACCGGGGGTCTGGAAACACCATATATTTT
d_gene: .; j_gene: TRBJ2-7; abundance: few; v_gene: TRBV27; CDR3aa: CASSRRPGSHVGYEQYF; CDR3nt: TGTGCCAGCAGCCGTAGACCGGGAAGCCATGTAGGGTACGAGCAGTACTTC
d_gene: .; j_gene: TRBJ2-2; abundance: few; v_gene: TRBV6-5; CDR3aa: CASSYTRAGELFF; CDR3nt: TGTGCCAGCAGTTACACTAGGGCCGGGGAGCTGTTTTTT
d_gene: .; j_gene: TRBJ2-7; abundance: many; v_gene: TRBV29-1; CDR3aa: CSVSRALGTYEQYF; CDR3nt: TGCAGCGTTAGCCGGGCCCTTGGAACCTACGAGCAGTACTTC
d_gene: .; j_gene: TRBJ2-1; abundance: medium-sized; v_gene: TRBV12-3/TRBV12-4; CDR3aa: CASSRQGRSYNEQFF; CDR3nt: TGTGCCAGCAGCCGTCAGGGTAGGTCCTACAATGAGCAGTTCTTC
d_gene: TRBD1; j_gene: TRBJ2-7; abundance: .; v_gene: TRBV4-1; CDR3aa: CASSQDAGTGRSYEQYF; CDR3nt: TGCGCCAGCAGCCAAGACGCCGGGACAGGGCGATCCTACGAGCAGTACTTC
d_gene: TRBD2; j_gene: TRBJ2-4; abundance: few; v_gene: TRBV20-1; CDR3aa: CSASGTSDIQYF; CDR3nt: TGCAGTGCTAGCGGGACTAGCGACATTCAGTACTTC
d_gene: .; j_gene: TRBJ2-7; abundance: few; v_gene: TRBV20-1; CDR3aa: CSVPGRSSYEQYF; CDR3nt: TGCAGTGTCCCAGGAAGGAGCTCCTACGAGCAGTACTTC